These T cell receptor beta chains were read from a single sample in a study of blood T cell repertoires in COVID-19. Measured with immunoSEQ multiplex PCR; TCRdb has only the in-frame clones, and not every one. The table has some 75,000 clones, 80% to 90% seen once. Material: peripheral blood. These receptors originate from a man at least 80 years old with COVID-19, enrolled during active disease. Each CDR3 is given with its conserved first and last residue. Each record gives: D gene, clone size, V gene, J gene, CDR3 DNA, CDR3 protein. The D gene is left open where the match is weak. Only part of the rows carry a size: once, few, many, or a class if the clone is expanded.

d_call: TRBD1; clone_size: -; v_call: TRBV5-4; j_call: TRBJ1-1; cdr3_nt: TGTGCCAGCAGCTCCCACAGGGGGAAGACTGAAGCTTTCTTT; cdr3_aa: CASSSHRGKTEAFF
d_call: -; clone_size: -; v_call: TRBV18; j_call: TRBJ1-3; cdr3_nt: TGTGCCAGCTCACCACCTCAGGGGCCTGGAAACACCATATATTTT; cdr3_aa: CASSPPQGPGNTIYF
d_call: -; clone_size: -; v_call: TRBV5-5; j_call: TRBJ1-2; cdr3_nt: TGTGCCAGCAGCCCCGAGGGTTTGGATGGCTACACCTTC; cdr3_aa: CASSPEGLDGYTF
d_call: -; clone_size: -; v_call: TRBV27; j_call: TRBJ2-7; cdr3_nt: TGTGCCAGCAAATCACTAGCCTCTTACGAGCAGTACTTC; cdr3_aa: CASKSLASYEQYF
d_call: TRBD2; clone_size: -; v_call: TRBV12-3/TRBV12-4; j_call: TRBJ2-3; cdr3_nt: TGTGCCAGCAGTTTTAGCGGGGGGGAGGGGCAGTATTTT; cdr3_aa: CASSFSGGEGQYF
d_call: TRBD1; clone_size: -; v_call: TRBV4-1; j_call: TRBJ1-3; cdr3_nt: TGCGCCAGCAGCCAACCGACAGGGGGAGCTGGAAACACCATATATTTT; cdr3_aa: CASSQPTGGAGNTIYF
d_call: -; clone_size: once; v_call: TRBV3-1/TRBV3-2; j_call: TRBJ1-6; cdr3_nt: TGTGCCAGCAGCCAAGATCGAGGGAGCTCCTATAATTCACCCCTCCACTTT; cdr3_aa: CASSQDRGSSYNSPLHF
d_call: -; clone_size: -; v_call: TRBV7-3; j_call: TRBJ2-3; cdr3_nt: TGTGCCAGCAGCTTAGTGGGCGCGGGTGATACGCAGTATTTT; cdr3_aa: CASSLVGAGDTQYF
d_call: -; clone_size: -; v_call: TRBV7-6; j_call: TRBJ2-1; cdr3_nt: TGTGCCAGCAGCTCGAGCACAGGGTTTATGGCCTACAATGAGCAGTTCTTC; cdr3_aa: CASSSSTGFMAYNEQFF
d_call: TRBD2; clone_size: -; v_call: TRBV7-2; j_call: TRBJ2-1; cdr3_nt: TGTGCCAGCAGCGTGGGACTAGCGGGGGTGGATGAGCAGTTCTTC; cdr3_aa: CASSVGLAGVDEQFF
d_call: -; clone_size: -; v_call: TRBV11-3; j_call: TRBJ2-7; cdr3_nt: TGTGCCAGCAGCTTAGAGAAGCAATACGAGCAGTACTTC; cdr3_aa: CASSLEKQYEQYF
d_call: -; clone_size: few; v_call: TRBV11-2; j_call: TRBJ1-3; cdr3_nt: TGTGCCAGCAGCTCGGACAAGGGGGAGTACACCATATATTTT; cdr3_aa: CASSSDKGEYTIYF
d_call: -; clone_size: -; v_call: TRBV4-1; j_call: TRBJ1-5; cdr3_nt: TGCGCCAGCAGCCAAGATTATCTCATCGCTGGTTCAGGGAGGGGCAATCAGCCCCAGCATTTT; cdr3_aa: CASSQDYLIAGSGRGNQPQHF
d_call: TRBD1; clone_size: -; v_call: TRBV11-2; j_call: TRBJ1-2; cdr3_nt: TGTGCCAGCAGCCCCAGGGGGCCTAACTATGGCTACACCTTC; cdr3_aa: CASSPRGPNYGYTF
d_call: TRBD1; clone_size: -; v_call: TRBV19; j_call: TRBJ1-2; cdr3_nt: TGTGCCAGTAGAACGACAGGGGGGAGCATCTATGGCTACACCTTC; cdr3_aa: CASRTTGGSIYGYTF
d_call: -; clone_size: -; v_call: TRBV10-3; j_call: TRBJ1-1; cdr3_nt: TGTGCCATCGGCGAGACAGGTCTGGGGGACACTGAAGCTTTCTTT; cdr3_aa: CAIGETGLGDTEAFF
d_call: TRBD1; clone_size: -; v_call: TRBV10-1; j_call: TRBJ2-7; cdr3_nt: TGCGCCAGCGTGCTGGAGGGACAGGGTACCTACGAGCAGTACTTC; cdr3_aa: CASVLEGQGTYEQYF
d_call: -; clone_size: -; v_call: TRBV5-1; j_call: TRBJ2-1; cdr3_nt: TGCGCCAGCAGCTTGGACAGTCTGGTCAATGAGCAGTTCTTC; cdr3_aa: CASSLDSLVNEQFF
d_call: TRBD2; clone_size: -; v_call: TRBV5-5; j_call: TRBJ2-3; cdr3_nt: TGTGCCAGCAGCTTGGTGCGGGGGGGCACAGATACGCAGTATTTT; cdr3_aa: CASSLVRGGTDTQYF
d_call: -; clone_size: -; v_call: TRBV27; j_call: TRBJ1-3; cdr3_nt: TGTGCCAGCTCCTCTGGGAGGCTCGCTGGAAACACCATATATTTT; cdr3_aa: CASSSGRLAGNTIYF
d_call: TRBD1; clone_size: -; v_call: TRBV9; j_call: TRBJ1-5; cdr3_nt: TGTGCCAGCAGCCCCGGGACAGTCCATCAGCCCCAGCATTTT; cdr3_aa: CASSPGTVHQPQHF
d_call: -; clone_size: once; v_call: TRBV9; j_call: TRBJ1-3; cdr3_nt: TGTGCCAGCAGCCCAGGGGGAAACACCATATATTTT; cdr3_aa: CASSPGGNTIYF
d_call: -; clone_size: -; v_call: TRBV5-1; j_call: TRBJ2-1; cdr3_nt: TGCGCCAGCAGGATGCCGGGATTCAACTACAATGAGCAGTTCTTC; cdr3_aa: CASRMPGFNYNEQFF
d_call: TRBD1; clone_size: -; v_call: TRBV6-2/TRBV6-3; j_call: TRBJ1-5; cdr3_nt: TGTGCCAGCAGTTGGGACAGGGGCCGCAATCAGCCCCAGCATTTT; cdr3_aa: CASSWDRGRNQPQHF
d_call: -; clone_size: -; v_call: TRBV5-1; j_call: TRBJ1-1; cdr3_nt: TGCGCCAGCAGCTTGGACAGGGCTGGTGAAGCTTTCTTT; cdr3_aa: CASSLDRAGEAFF
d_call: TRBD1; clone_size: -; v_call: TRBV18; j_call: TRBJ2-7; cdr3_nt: TGTGCCAGCCGGGCGACAGGGATGGGGCCCGAGCAGTACTTC; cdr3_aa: CASRATGMGPEQYF
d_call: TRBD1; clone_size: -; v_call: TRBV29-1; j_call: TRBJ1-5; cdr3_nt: TGCAGCGTTGCGGGACAGCAGAATCAGCCCCAGCATTTT; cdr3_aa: CSVAGQQNQPQHF
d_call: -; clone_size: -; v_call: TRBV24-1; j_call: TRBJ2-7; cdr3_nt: TGTGCCACCAGTGAGTTGGGAGAGTGGGCAGGGGATTCCTACGAGCAGTACTTC; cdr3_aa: CATSELGEWAGDSYEQYF
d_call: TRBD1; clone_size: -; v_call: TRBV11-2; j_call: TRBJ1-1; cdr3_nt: TGTGCCAGCAGCTTGGGACAGTTCATGAACACTGAAGCTTTCTTT; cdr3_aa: CASSLGQFMNTEAFF
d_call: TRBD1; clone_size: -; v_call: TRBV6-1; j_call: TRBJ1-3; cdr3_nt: TGTGCCAGCAGTGAAGAAGGGACAGCTGCTGGAAACACCATATATTTT; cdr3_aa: CASSEEGTAAGNTIYF
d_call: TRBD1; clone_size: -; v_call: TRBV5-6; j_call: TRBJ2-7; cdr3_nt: TGTGCCAGCAGCCGGCCGGGGACAGGCCTCTCCTACGAGCAGTACTTC; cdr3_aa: CASSRPGTGLSYEQYF
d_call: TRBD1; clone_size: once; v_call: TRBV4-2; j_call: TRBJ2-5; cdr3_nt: TGTGCCAGCAGCCAAGATGGGGCATGGGGACAGGGGCGGGAGACCCAGTACTTC; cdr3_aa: CASSQDGAWGQGRETQYF
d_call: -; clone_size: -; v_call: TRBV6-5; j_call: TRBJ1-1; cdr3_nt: TGTGCCAGCGGGAGGGGGAGCACTGAAGCTTTCTTT; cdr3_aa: CASGRGSTEAFF
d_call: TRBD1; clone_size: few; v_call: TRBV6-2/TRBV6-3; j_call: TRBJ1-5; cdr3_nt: TGTGCCAGCAGTTACTCCACACCCTCGGGACAGGGGAGGAGAAAGCCCCAGCATTTT; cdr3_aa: CASSYSTPSGQGRRKPQHF
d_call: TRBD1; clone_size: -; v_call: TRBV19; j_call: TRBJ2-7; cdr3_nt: TGTGCCAGTAGCGACCGGACAGGGCACTACGAGCAGTACTTC; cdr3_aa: CASSDRTGHYEQYF
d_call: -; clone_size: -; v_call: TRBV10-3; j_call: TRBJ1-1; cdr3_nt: TGTGCCATCAGTGTCAGGGAGGGAACTGAAGCTTTCTTT; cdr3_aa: CAISVREGTEAFF
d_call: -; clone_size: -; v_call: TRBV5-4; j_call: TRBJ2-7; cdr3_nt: TGTGCCAGCGGCGAGGCGGGGGCCCTCTCCTACGAGCAGTACTTC; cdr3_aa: CASGEAGALSYEQYF
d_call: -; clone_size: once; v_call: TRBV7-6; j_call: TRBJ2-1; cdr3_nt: TGTGCCAGCAGCTTAGGGGGGGGGCCTAACTACAATGAGCAGTTCTTC; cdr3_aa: CASSLGGGPNYNEQFF
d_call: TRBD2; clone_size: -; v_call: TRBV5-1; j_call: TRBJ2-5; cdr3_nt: TGCGCCAGCAGCACAAGCGGGGGGGAGGAGACCCAGTACTTC; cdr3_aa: CASSTSGGEETQYF
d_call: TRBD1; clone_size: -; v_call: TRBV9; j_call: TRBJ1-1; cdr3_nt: TGTGCCAGCAGCGGTAGACCGGGACAGCCAAGCACTGAAGCTTTCTTT; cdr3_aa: CASSGRPGQPSTEAFF
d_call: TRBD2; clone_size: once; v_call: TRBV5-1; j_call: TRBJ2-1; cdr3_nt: TGCGCCAGCAGCTTGGACACTAGCGCTGAGCAGTTCTTC; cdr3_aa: CASSLDTSAEQFF
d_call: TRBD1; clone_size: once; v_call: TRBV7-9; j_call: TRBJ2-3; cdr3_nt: TGTGCCAGCAGCTCGCCGGGACAGGGAGCAGATACGCAGTATTTT; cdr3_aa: CASSSPGQGADTQYF
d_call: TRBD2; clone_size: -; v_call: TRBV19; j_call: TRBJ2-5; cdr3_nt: TGTGCCAGTAGCCACGCGGGGAAGCGGGGGGGCCAGGAGACCCAGTACTTC; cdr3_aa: CASSHAGKRGGQETQYF
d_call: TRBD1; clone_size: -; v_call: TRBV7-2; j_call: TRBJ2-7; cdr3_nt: TGTGCCAGCAGCACAGACAGGGGCGGCGAGCAGTACTTC; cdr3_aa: CASSTDRGGEQYF
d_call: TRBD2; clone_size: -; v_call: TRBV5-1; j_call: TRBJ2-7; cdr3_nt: TGCGCCAGCAGCCTGAGCGGGGGGGTTTACGAGCAGTACTTC; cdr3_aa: CASSLSGGVYEQYF
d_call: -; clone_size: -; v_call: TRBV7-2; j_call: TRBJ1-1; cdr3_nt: TGTGCCAGTGGGACAAGCGGTGAAGCTTTCTTT; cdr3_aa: CASGTSGEAFF
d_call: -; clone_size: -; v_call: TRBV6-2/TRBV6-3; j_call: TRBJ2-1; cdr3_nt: TGTGCCAGCAGTGAGGACGCGGGCTCCTACAATGAGCAGTTCTTC; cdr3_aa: CASSEDAGSYNEQFF
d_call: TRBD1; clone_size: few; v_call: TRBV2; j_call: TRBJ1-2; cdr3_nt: TGTGCCAGCAGTGGGGACAGGGTTAATGGCTACACCTTC; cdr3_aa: CASSGDRVNGYTF
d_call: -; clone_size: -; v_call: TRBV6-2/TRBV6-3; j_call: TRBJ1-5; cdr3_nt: TGTGCCAGCAGTCAGGATAGCAATCAGCCCCAGCATTTT; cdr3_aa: CASSQDSNQPQHF
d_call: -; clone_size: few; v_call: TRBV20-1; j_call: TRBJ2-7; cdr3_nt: TGCAGTGCCATTGTACAGTACGAGCAGTACTTC; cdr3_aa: CSAIVQYEQYF
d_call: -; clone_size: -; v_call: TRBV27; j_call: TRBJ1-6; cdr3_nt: TGTGCCAGCAGTTTAGGGCAGGGAAATTCACCCCTCCACTTT; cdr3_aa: CASSLGQGNSPLHF
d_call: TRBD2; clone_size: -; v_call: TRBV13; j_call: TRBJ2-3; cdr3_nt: TGTGCCAGCAGCTTTTCTAGCGGGTACAACACAGATACGCAGTATTTT; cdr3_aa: CASSFSSGYNTDTQYF
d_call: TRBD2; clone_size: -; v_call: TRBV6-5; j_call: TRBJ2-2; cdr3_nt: TGTGCCAGCAGCCCCGGGGGGATGGCTACCGGGGAGCTGTTTTTT; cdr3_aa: CASSPGGMATGELFF
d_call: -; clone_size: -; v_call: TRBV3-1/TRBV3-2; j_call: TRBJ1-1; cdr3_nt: TGTGCCAGCAGCCTTAGACTGCCGGGGGGGATGAACACTGAAGCTTTCTTT; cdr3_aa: CASSLRLPGGMNTEAFF
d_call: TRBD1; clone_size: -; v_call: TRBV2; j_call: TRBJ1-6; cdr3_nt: TGTGCCAGCAGCGCGACAGGGGGCGGTAATTCACCCCTCCACTTT; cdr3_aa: CASSATGGGNSPLHF
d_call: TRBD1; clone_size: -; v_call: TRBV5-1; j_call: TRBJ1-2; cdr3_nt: TGCGCCAGCAGCACCGGACAGGGTTTGGATGGCTACACCTTC; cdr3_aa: CASSTGQGLDGYTF
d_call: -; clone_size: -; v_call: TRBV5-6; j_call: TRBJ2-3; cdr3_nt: TGTGCCAGCAGCTTTCGGGGGAGCGCAGATACGCAGTATTTT; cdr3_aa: CASSFRGSADTQYF
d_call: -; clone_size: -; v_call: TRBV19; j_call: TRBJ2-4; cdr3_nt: TGTGCCAGTAGTCTGACACCTATACTAGCCAAAAACATTCAGTACTTC; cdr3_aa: CASSLTPILAKNIQYF